This TCR beta chain was identified in a study of blood T cell repertoires in COVID-19 (dated by TCRdb to about 2020). Context from the whole study: Collaborator samples came from the United States, Italy and Spain and covered acute and convalescent phases of COVID-19. The material from the prospective study consisted of cDNA or gDNA derived from T cells, B-cell-depleted T cells, or PBMCs. Deeply sampled blood TCRbeta repertoires from subjects exposed to, actively infected with, or recovered from COVID-19 were included in the dataset. A de-identified subject ID, COVID-19 status, age in years and sex were almost always included in the sample metadata. Samples came from the ongoing ImmuneRACE study (first 160 participants) plus 1,254 subjects from 6 global collaborators. Where HLA class I and class II types were available, the types were taken from metadata supplied by the sample provider, not from assay-based typing. A freely available public database, intended as a resource for researchers studying the immune response to SARS-CoV-2, is where the repertoires were released.

Comment on this clone: It lacks a known antigen. Per-base qualities were not stored, and no clone one base away is much larger.

The cysteine opens and the phenylalanine closes a CDR3 of 14 amino acids. The entry retains the CDR3 DNA only, 42 bases that are in frame from base 1. At the junction V is shortened by 4 bases and J by 10 bases; bases outside the gene matches: 9. CDR1 and CDR2, looked up from the germline V gene, are SGHRS and YFSETQ. Samples from volunteer blood donors who had recovered from COVID-19 were contributed by a second Seattle source. Each collaborating institution followed its own protocols to collect whole blood in K2EDTA tubes. For TCRbeta analysis, collaborator samples were shipped as frozen whole blood, as isolated PBMCs, or as DNA extracted from either sample type. Beyond this particular receptor, the publication reports: Clinical and demographic metadata were provided uncurated, with the amount varying by source and participant.

The immunoSEQ Assay, a bias-controlled multiplex PCR, was used to amplify TCRbeta CDR3 regions from genomic DNA. On the study's bioinformatics: The number of nucleated cells in each sample was estimated by amplification of reference gene primers within the assay. To quantify the absolute abundance of each unique TCRbeta CDR3 rearrangement, sequence reads were collapsed and filtered. For each sample, productive Simpson clonality was calculated as the square root of Simpson's diversity index across productive rearrangements. In its TCRdb copy, this immuneACCESS table keeps in-frame sequences only and misses some clones. Where compared with another copy, unresolved V genes explain less than half of these, and the others have no known cause. For V, J and clone size, that table is used; D and trimming come from the DNA. This sample gives approximately 300,000 clones in total; around 90% of them show up just once. About 2.2% of the sample rests with the top ten.

Here the chain combines TRBV5-1 and TRBJ1-3; 9 middle bases align to TRBD1. Sequencing was done on a sample of peripheral blood. The clonotype originates from a woman between 50 and 59 years old who had recovered from COVID-19. The DNA sequence is as follows: TGCGCCAGCAGCGGACAGGGGCCACCGGGAACCATATATTTT. Its protein reads: CASSGQGPPGTIYF.